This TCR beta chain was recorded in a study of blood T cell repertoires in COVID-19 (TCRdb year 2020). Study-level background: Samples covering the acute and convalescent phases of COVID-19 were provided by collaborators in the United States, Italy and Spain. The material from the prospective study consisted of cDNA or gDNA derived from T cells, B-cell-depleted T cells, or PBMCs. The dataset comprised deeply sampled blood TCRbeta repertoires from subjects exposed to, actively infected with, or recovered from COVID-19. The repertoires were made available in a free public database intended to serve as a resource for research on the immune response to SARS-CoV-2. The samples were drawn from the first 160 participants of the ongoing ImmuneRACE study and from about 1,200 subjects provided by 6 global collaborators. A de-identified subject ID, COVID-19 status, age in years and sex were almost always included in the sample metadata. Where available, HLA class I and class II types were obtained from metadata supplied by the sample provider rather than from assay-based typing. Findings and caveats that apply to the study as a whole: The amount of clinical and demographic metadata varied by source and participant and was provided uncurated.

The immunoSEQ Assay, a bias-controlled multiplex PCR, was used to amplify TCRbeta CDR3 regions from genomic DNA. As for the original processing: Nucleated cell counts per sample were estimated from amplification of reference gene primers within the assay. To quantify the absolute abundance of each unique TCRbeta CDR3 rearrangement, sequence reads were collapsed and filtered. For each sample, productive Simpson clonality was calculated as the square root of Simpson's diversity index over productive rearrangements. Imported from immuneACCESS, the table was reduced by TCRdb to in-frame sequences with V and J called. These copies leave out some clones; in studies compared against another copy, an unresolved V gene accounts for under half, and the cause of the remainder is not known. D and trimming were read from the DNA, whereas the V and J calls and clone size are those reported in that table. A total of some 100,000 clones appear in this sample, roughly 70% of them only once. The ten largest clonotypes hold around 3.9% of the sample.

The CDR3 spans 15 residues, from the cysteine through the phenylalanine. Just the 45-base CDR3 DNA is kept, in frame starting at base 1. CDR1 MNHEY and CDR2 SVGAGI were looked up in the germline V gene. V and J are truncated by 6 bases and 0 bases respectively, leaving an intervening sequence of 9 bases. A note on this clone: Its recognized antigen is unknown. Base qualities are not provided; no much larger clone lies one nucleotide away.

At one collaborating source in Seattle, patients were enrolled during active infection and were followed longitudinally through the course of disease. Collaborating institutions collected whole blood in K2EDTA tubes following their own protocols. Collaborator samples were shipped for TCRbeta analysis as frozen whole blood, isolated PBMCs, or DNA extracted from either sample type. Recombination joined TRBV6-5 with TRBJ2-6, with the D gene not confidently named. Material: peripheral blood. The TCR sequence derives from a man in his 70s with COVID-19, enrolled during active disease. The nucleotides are TGTGCCAGCAGCATACAGAGCTCTGGGGCCAACGTCCTGACTTTC. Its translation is CASSIQSSGANVLTF.